This T cell receptor beta chain was sequenced during a study of blood T cell repertoires in COVID-19. The CDR3 covers 16 residues. V lost 3 bases and J lost 7; bases outside the gene matches: 12. Germline-derived CDR1 and CDR2 are KGHSH and LQKENI. In the source study's methods: For nucleated cells, counts were estimated from reference gene primer amplification. Profiled with immunoSEQ multiplex PCR; TCRdb holds only in-frame clones, not every one. D and trimming were read from the DNA, whereas the V and J calls and clone size are those reported in that table. The table shows about 170,000 clones, with approximately 84% occurring only once.

V and J are TRBV18 and TRBJ2-7, with TRBD2 matching over 10 bases. Specimen: peripheral blood. The source of this sequence is a woman of 80 years or more with COVID-19, enrolled during active disease. The CDR3 loop reads CASSPQGASGSGEQYF. CDR3 sequence (DNA): TGTGCCAGCTCACCGCAGGGAGCTAGCGGGAGCGGGGAGCAGTACTTC.